The 9 T cell receptor beta chains presented below share a single source sample, sequenced in a study of blood T cells in healthy people across ages. The use of a sample-barcoded 5' primer and a J-beta primer mix characterized a second PCR of about 6 to 11 cycles. Each CDR3 protein is one row after TCRdb ran MiXCR on the 5' RACE reads. The table lists 650,000 to 950,000 distinct CDR3 sequences, under 55% of them singletons. The sequenced material came from blood. The receptor set was obtained from a man aged 60 to 75 in good health.

This clonotype was observed a handful of times. The chain has TRBV28 and TRBJ2-7; D may be TRBD1 (6 bases). CDR3 length equals 15 residues. Germline values: CDR1 MDHEN, CDR2 SYDVKM. V dropped 5 bases and J dropped 6 bases, with 20 bases sitting between them. The CDR3 DNA follows: TGTGCCAGCAGTCTGACGCCGGGACATATCGGCGAGCAGTACTTC. It yields the protein CASSLTPGHIGEQYF.

This clonotype showed up just a few times. This chain uses TRBV14 with TRBJ2-6; D gene unclear. The CDR3 length is 17 residues. From germline, CDR1 is SGHDN and CDR2 FVKESK. The V end lost 0 bases, the J end lost 0 bases, and 9 bases lay between the germline ends. As DNA, the CDR3 is TGTGCCAGCAGCCAAGATTTCCAGTACTCTGGGGCCAACGTCCTGACTTTC. It codes for CASSQDFQYSGANVLTF.

For the CDR3, the DNA is TGTGCCAGCAGCGTAGCTTCGTGGAGCACAGATACGCAGTATTTT. It encodes CASSVASWSTDTQYF. The chain is built from TRBV9 and TRBJ2-3; unclear D gene. Germline V CDR1 and CDR2: SGDLS, YYNGEE. The CDR3 loop spans 15 amino acids. V dropped 0 bases and J dropped 0 bases, with 8 bases sitting between them.

This clonotype showed up just a few times. The chain joins TRBV2 to TRBJ1-2, with D unclear. Trimming removed 5 bases from V and 8 bases from J, with 12 bases in between. Germline lookup yields CDR1 SNHLY and CDR2 FYNNEI. The CDR3 runs to 12 residues. The CDR3 DNA sequence: TGTGCCAGCAGTCTGACCCCTCGAGGCTACACCTTC. It yields the protein CASSLTPRGYTF.

For this clonotype: One end of the junction varies from germline; a read error may be responsible. Here the CDR3 DNA reads TGCAGTGCAAGGACAGGGCTTAGCGGCTGCACCTTC. Translating gives CSARTGLSGCTF. This chain links TRBV20-1 with TRBJ1-2; 8 nucleotides line up with TRBD1. This CDR3 has 12 amino acids. From germline, CDR1 is DFQATT and CDR2 SNEGSKA (reference sequence).

The V call is TRBV11-2, the J call TRBJ2-6; the D gene could be TRBD1 or TRBD2 (5 bases each). In germline, CDR1 is SGHAT, CDR2 FQNNGV. V lost 6 bases to trimming and J lost 0 bases, with 18 bases between them. CDR3 length: 18 amino acids. The CDR3 bases are TGTGCCAGCAGTACCCGGGACGGACCTAGCTCTGGGGCCAACGTCCTGACTTTC. Its translation: CASSTRDGPSSGANVLTF.

The genes are TRBV21-1 and TRBJ2-4; TRBD1, the D gene given by the table, was not confirmed from the DNA. TRBV21-1 is shown as a pseudogene. This CDR3 region has 16 residues. The CDR3 bases are TGTGCCAGCAGCAAAGAGGGGCGTGGAGCCAAAAACATTCAGTACTTC. It translates to CASSKEGRGAKNIQYF.

This clonotype came up a few times. The rearrangement joins TRBV6-6 to TRBJ1-5, with D possibly TRBD1 on 5 matching bases. Trimming left V 5 bases short and J 7 bases short, with 12 bases between. The germline gives CDR1 MNHNY, CDR2 SVGAGI (reference sequence). The CDR3 covers 13 residues. CDR3 sequence (DNA): TGTGCCAGCAGTCCCAGGGAGGGCCAGCCCCAGCATTTT. Residues: CASSPREGQPQHF.

J is TRBJ2-5 and V is TRBV20-1, with TRBD2 matching over 9 bases. The CDR3 totals 17 residues. The germline CDR1 and CDR2 sequences are DFQATT and SNEGSKA (reference sequence). V lost 6 bases to trimming and J lost 3 bases; unmatched junction nucleotides: 17. The CDR3 protein is CSAQFSVSLAGKETQYF. In DNA, the CDR3 is TGCAGTGCCCAGTTCTCCGTATCTCTAGCGGGAAAAGAGACCCAGTACTTC.